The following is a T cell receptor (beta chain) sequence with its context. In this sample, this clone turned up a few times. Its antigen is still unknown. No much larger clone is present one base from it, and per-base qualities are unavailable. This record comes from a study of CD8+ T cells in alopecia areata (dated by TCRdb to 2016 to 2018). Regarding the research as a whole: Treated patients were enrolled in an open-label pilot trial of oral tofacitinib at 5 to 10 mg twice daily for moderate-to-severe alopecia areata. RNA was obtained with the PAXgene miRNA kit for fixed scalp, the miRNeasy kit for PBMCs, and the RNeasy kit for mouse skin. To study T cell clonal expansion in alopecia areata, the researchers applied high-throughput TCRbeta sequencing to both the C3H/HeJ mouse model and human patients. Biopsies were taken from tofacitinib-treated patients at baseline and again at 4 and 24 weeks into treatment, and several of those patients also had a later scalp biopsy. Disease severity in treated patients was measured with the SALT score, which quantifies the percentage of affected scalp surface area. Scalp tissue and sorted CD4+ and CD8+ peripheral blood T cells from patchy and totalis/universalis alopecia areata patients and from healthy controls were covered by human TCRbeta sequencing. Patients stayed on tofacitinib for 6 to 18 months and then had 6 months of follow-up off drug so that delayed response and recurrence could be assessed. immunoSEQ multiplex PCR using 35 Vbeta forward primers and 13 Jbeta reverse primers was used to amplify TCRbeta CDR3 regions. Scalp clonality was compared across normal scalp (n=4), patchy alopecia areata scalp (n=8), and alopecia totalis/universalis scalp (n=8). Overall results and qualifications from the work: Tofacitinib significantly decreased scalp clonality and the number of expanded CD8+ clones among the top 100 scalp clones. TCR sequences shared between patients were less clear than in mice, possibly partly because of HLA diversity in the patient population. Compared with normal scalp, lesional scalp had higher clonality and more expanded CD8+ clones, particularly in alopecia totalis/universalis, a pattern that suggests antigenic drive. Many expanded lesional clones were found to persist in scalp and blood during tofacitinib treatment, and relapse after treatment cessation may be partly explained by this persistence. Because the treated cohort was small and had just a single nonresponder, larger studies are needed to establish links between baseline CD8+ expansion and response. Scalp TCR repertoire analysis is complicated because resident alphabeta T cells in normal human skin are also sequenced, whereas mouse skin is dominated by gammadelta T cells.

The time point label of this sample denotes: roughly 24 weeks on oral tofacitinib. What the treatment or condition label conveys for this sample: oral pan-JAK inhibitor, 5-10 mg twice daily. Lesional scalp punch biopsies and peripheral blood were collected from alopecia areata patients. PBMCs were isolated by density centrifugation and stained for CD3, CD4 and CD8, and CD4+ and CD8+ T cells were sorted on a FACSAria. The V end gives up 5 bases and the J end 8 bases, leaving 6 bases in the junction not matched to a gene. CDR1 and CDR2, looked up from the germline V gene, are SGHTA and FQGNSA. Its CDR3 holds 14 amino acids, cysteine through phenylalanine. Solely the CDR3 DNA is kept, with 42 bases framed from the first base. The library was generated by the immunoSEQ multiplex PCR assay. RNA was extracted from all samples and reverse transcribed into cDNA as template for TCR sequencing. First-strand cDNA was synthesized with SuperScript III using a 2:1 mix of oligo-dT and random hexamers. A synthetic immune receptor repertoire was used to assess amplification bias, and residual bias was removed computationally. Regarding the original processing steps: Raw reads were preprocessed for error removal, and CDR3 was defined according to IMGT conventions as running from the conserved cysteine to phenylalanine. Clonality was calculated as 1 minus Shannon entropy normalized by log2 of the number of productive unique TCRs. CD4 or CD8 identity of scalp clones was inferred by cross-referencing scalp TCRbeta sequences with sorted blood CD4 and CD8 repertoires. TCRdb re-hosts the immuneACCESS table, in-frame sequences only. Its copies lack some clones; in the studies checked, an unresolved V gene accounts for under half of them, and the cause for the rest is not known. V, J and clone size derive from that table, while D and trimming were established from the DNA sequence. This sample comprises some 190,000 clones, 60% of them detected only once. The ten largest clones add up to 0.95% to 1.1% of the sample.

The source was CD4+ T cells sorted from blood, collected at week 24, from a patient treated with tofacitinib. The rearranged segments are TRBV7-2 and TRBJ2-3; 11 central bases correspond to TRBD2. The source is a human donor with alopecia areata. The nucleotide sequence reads TGTGCCAGCAGCATCCTGACTAGCGGGGCTACGCAGTATTTT. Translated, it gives CASSILTSGATQYF.